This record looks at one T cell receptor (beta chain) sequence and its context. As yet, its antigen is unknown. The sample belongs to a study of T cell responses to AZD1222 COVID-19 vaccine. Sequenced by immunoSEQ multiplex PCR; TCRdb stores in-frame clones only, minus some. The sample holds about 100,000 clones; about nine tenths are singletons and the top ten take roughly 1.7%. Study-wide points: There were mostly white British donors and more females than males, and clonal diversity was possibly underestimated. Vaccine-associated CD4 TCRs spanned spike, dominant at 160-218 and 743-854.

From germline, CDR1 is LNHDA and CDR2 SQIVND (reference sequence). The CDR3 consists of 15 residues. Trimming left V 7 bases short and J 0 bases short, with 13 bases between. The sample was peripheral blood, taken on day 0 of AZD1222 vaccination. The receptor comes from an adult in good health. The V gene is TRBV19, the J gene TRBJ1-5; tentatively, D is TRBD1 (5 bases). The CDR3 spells CASTLTVYSNQPQHF. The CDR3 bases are TGTGCCAGTACCCTGACAGTATATAGCAATCAGCCCCAGCATTTT. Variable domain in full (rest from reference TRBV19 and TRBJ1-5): DGGITQSPKYLFRKEGQNVTLSCEQNLNHDAMYWYRQDPGQGLRLIYYSQIVNDFQKGDIAEGYSVSREKKESFPLTVTSAQKNPTAFYLCASTLTVYSNQPQHFGDGTRLSIL.